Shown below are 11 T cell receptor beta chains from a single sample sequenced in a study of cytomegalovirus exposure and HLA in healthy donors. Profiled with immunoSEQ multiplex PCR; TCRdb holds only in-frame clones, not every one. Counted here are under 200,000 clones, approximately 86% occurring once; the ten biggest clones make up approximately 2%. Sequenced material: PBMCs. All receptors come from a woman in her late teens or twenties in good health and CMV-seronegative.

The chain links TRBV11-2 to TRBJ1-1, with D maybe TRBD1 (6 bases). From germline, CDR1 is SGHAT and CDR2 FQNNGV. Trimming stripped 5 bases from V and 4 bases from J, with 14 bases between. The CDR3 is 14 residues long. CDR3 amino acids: CASSLKTGITEAFF. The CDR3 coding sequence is TGTGCCAGCAGCCTGAAAACAGGGATCACTGAAGCTTTCTTT. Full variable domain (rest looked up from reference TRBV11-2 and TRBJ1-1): EAGVAQSPRYKIIEKRQSVAFWCNPISGHATLYWYQQILGQGPKLLIQFQNNGVVDDSQLPKDRFSAERLKGVDSTLKIQPAKLEDSAVYLCASSLKTGITEAFFGQGTRLTVV.

The CDR3 nucleotides are TGTGCCAGCAGCGTAGAGGGGGCGAACACTGAAGCTTTCTTT. The encoded protein is CASSVEGANTEAFF. The chain carries TRBV9 and TRBJ1-1; 7 bases fit TRBD1. The CDR3 is 14 amino acids. Germline loops: CDR1 SGDLS, CDR2 YYNGEE. The V segment lost 0 bases and the J segment 1 base; nucleotides outside the gene matches: 0.

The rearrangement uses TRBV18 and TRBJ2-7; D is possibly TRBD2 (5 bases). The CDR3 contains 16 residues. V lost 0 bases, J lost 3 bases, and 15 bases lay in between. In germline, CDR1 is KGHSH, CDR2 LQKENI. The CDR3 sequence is CASSPPAVTTYYEQYF. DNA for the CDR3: TGTGCCAGCTCACCACCGGCAGTGACTACGTACTACGAGCAGTACTTC.

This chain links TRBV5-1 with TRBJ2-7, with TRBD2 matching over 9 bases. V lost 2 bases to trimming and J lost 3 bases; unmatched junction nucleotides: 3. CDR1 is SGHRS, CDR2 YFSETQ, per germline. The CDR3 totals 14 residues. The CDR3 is CASSFTSGHYEQYF. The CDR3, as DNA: TGCGCCAGCAGCTTTACTAGCGGGCACTACGAGCAGTACTTC.

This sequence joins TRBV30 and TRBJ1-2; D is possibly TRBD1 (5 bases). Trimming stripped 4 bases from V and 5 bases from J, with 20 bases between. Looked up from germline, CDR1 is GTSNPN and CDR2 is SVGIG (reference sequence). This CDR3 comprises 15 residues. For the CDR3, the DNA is TGTGCCTGGACCCTGTATGGGGCTTACTCTTATGGCTACACCTTC. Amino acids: CAWTLYGAYSYGYTF.

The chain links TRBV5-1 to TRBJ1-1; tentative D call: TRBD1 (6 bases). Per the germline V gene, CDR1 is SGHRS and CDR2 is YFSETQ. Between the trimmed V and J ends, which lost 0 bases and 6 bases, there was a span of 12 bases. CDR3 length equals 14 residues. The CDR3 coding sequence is TGCGCCAGCAGCTTGGCCCCGGGGGGGCCTGAAGCTTTCTTT. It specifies CASSLAPGGPEAFF. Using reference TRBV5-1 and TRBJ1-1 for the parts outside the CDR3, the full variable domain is KAGVTQTPRYLIKTRGQQVTLSCSPISGHRSVSWYQQTPGQGLQFLFEYFSETQRNKGNFPGRFSGRQFSNSRSEMNVSTLELGDSALYLCASSLAPGGPEAFFGQGTRLTVV.

CDR3 in amino acids: CAWSGQGGEAFF. The CDR3 region has the DNA TGTGCCTGGAGTGGACAGGGGGGAGAAGCTTTCTTT. This chain joins TRBV30 and TRBJ1-1, with 9 positions matching TRBD1. The trim removed 1 base at V and 8 bases at J, leaving 2 bases unmatched. The CDR3 spans 12 residues. Germline assignment: CDR1 GTSNPN and CDR2 SVGIG (reference sequence).

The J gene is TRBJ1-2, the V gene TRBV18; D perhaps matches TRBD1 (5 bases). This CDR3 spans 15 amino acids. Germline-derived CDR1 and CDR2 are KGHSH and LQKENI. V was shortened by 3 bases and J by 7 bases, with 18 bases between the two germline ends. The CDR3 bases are TGTGCCAGCTCACCCACCGTTACACGTACAGGTGGCTACACCTTC. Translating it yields CASSPTVTRTGGYTF.

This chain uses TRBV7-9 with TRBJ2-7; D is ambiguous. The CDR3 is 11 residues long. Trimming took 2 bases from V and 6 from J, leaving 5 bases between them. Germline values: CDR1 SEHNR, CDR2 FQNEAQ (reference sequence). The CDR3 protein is CASSLPSEQYF. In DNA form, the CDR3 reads TGTGCCAGCAGCTTACCATCCGAGCAGTACTTC.

CDR3 amino acids: CASSYLSGRFEAFF. CDR3 nucleotides: TGTGCCAGCAGCTACCTCTCTGGGCGCTTTGAAGCTTTCTTT. V and J are TRBV7-9 and TRBJ1-1, with D hard to call. V was cut by 4 bases and J by 7 bases, with 16 bases left in between. Germline CDR1 reads SEHNR; CDR2 reads FQNEAQ (reference sequence). The CDR3 is made up of 14 amino acids.

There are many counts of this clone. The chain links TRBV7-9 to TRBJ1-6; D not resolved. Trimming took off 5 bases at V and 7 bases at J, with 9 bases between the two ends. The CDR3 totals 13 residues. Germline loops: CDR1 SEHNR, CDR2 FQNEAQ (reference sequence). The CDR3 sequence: CASSPLLNSPLHF. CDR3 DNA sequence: TGTGCCAGCAGCCCGTTATTGAATTCACCCCTCCACTTT. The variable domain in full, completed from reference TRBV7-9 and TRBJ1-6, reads DTGVSQNPRHKITKRGQNVTFRCDPISEHNRLYWYRQTLGQGPEFLTYFQNEAQLEKSRLLSDRFSAERPKGSFSTLEIQRTEQGDSAMYLCASSPLLNSPLHFGNGTRLTVT.